The 23 T cell receptor beta chains given below trace back to one sample, sequenced in a study of blood T cells in healthy people across ages. A second PCR, run for roughly 6 to 11 cycles, used a sample-barcoded 5' primer plus a J-beta primer mix. Each CDR3 protein is one row after TCRdb ran MiXCR on the 5' RACE reads. The sample lists hundreds of thousands of distinct CDR3 sequences; about a third were seen once. Sequenced input: blood. The receptor set was obtained from an elderly woman in good health.

There are many counts of this clonotype. CDR3 in amino acids: CASSQGNRNRGNYGYTF. CDR3 bases: TGTGCCAGCAGCCAAGGAAATCGGAACAGGGGTAACTATGGCTACACCTTC. The rearrangement uses TRBV3-1 and TRBJ1-2, with 7 bases that match TRBD1. V dropped 1 base and J dropped 1; count of bases not matched to a gene: 9. The CDR3 spans 17 residues. Germline V CDR1 and CDR2: LGHDT, YNNKEL (reference sequence). The whole variable domain, filled in from reference TRBV3-1 and TRBJ1-2, reads DTAVSQTPKYLVTQMGNDKSIKCEQNLGHDTMYWYKQDSKKFLKIMFSYNNKELIINETVPNRFSPKSPDKAHLNLHINSLELGDSAVYFCASSQGNRNRGNYGYTFGSGTRLTVV.

This clonotype has ten or more counts. This chain joins TRBV5-1 and TRBJ2-5; 8 nucleotides align to TRBD2. Losses at the gene ends were 0 bases for V and 5 bases for J; bases not matched to a gene: 3. There are 14 residues in the CDR3. The germline V gene encodes CDR1 SGHRS and CDR2 YFSETQ. For the CDR3, the DNA is TGCGCCAGCAGCTTGGCGGGAGGGCTGGAGACCCAGTACTTC. Encoded protein: CASSLAGGLETQYF. Full variable domain (rest looked up from reference TRBV5-1 and TRBJ2-5): KAGVTQTPRYLIKTRGQQVTLSCSPISGHRSVSWYQQTPGQGLQFLFEYFSETQRNKGNFPGRFSGRQFSNSRSEMNVSTLELGDSALYLCASSLAGGLETQYFGPGTRLLVL.

There are a few counts of this clonotype. This sequence joins TRBV7-9 and TRBJ1-2; no definite D call. The CDR3 consists of 14 residues. V was trimmed by 1 base and J by 2 bases, leaving 8 bases between them. Germline V CDR1 and CDR2: SEHNR, FQNEAQ (reference sequence). CDR3 sequence: CASSLEARNYGYTF. CDR3 DNA: TGTGCCAGCAGCTTAGAGGCAAGAAACTATGGCTACACCTTC.

As for this clonotype: A much larger clone lies a single base off, so this may be a read error. The chain is built from TRBV20-1 and TRBJ2-7, with 9 bases aligning to TRBD1. The trim removed 1 base at V and 3 bases at J, leaving 10 bases unmatched. Germline values: CDR1 DFQATT, CDR2 SNEGSKA (reference sequence). This CDR3 region has 16 residues. CDR3 sequence (DNA): TGCAGTGCTAGAGTCCCACAGGGGGCGAATTGCTACGAGCAGTACTTC. Translation: CSARVPQGANCYEQYF.

The rearrangement joins TRBV20-1 to TRBJ2-1; unclear D gene. This CDR3 contains 11 residues. CDR1 is DFQATT and CDR2 is SNEGSKA in the germline V gene (reference sequence). V was cut by 5 bases and J by 7 bases, with 9 bases left in between. The CDR3 loop reads CSALVLNEQFF. As DNA, the CDR3 is TGCAGTGCTCTGGTTTTAAATGAGCAGTTCTTC.

This clonotype was seen at least ten times. The chain is built from TRBV4-1 and TRBJ2-3; TRBD2 matches 12 bases. CDR1 and CDR2 (germline): MGHRA, YSYEKL. The CDR3 runs to 19 residues. After removal of 1 base from V and 4 bases from J, the junction contained 12 bases not matched to a gene. CDR3 nucleotide sequence: TGCGCCAGCAGCCAAGTCCTGGGACTAGCGGGCCAAAGGGCAGATACGCAGTATTTT. It specifies CASSQVLGLAGQRADTQYF.

This clonotype has at least ten counts. This chain connects TRBV6-5 to TRBJ1-2, with TRBD1 matching over 9 bases. J gave up 7 bases and V 6 bases, and 12 bases lay outside the gene matches. Germline-derived CDR1 and CDR2 are MNHEY and SVGAGI. This CDR3 spans 15 amino acids. As DNA, the CDR3 is TGTGCCAGCAGCAGGGGGGGAACAGGGGGCAGTGGCTACACCTTC. Encoded protein: CASSRGGTGGSGYTF.

This clonotype occurred many times. V usage is TRBV7-3 and J usage is TRBJ1-6; tentatively, D is TRBD1 (6 bases). The CDR3 has 20 amino acids. V was shortened by 4 bases and J by 0 bases, with 22 bases between the two germline ends. Per germline, CDR1 SGHTA and CDR2 FQGTGA. The CDR3 reads CASSSRQNLRGSSYNSPLHF. As DNA, the CDR3 is TGTGCCAGCAGCTCCAGACAAAACCTCAGGGGCAGCTCCTATAATTCACCCCTCCACTTT.

The sample holds many counts of this clonotype. This chain uses TRBV15 with TRBJ1-2; D is possibly TRBD1 (5 bases). This CDR3 contains 11 residues. Germline values: CDR1 LNHNV, CDR2 YYDKDF (reference sequence). Trimming cost V 5 bases and J 8 bases, with 9 bases left between them. CDR3 region: CATSPGRGYTF. CDR3 nucleotide sequence: TGTGCCACCAGCCCAGGGAGGGGCTACACCTTC.

The rearrangement links TRBV7-2 to TRBJ1-1; TRBD1 agrees at 11 bases. The CDR3 spans 14 residues. Unmatched junction bases numbered 6, after V lost 5 bases and J lost 7 bases. Per germline, CDR1 SGHTA and CDR2 FQGNSA. CDR3 loop: CASSPSGQGGEAFF. In DNA form, the CDR3 reads TGTGCCAGCAGCCCATCGGGACAGGGGGGTGAAGCTTTCTTT.

As for this clonotype: This could be a read error, since a much larger clone is one nucleotide away. This chain joins TRBV20-1 and TRBJ2-7; TRBD2 agrees at 12 bases. CDR1 and CDR2 from the germline V gene are DFQATT and SNEGSKA (reference sequence). V was clipped by 4 bases and J by 7 bases; unmatched bases: 8. CDR3 size: 14 residues. CDR3 sequence reads: CSATLAGGRYEQYF. Written as DNA, the CDR3 is TGCAGTGCTACCCTAGCGGGGGGGCGGTATGAGCAGTACTTC.

With regard to this clonotype: A read error may be the cause here, since a much bigger clone is one base away. The chain carries TRBV5-1 and TRBJ2-3; D uncertain. The CDR3 is 16 amino acids. V gave up 0 bases and J gave up 1 base, with 12 bases separating them. Looked up from germline, CDR1 is SGHRS and CDR2 is YFSETQ. CDR3: CASSLEAAAGTDTQYF. The CDR3 DNA reads TGCGCCAGCAGCTTGGAGGCTGCTGCTGGCACAGATACGCAGTATTTT.

The V call is TRBV27, the J call TRBJ1-5; no reliable D call. The CDR3 runs to 15 residues. Germline loops: CDR1 MNHEY, CDR2 SMNVEV (reference sequence). V was trimmed by 5 bases and J by 0 bases, leaving 11 bases between them. The CDR3 bases are TGTGCCAGCAGTAAGGTTTCCGTTAGCAATCAGCCCCAGCATTTT. It is translated as CASSKVSVSNQPQHF.

CDR3 amino acids: CSVYRDRPDEQYF. The CDR3 nucleotides are TGCAGCGTTTACCGGGACCGACCCGACGAGCAGTACTTC. The chain links TRBV29-1 to TRBJ2-7; D assignment may be TRBD1 or TRBD2 (5 bases each). From germline, CDR1 is SQVTM and CDR2 ANQGSEA. This CDR3 has 13 residues. The V end lost 5 bases, the J end lost 5 bases, and 16 bases lay between the germline ends.

The CDR3 protein is CASSWNQETYEQYF. CDR3 nucleotides: TGCGCCAGCAGCTGGAACCAGGAGACCTACGAGCAGTACTTC. The gene calls are TRBV5-1 and TRBJ2-7, with D uncertain. CDR1 and CDR2 (germline): SGHRS, YFSETQ. The ends were cut back, 3 bases at V and 2 bases at J, with 12 bases in the middle. The CDR3 is made up of 14 amino acids.

The V and J genes are TRBV29-1 and TRBJ2-1; 11 bases are shared with TRBD2. Per germline, CDR1 SQVTM and CDR2 ANQGSEA. J lost 7 bases, V lost 1 base, and 9 bases had no gene match. The CDR3 spans 16 residues. The CDR3, as DNA: TGCAGCGTTGAAGGTCGGGGGACTAGCGGCCAGAATGAGCAGTTCTTC. It specifies CSVEGRGTSGQNEQFF.

This clonotype showed up just a few times. The gene calls are TRBV7-9 and TRBJ1-4, with D possibly matching TRBD1 (5 bases). This CDR3 has 15 amino acids. V lost 0 bases and J 4 bases, leaving 9 bases between the germline ends. Germline CDR1 SEHNR, CDR2 FQNEAQ (reference sequence). The DNA of the CDR3 is TGTGCCAGCAGCTTAGCGGGACGGAATAATGAAAAACTGTTTTTT. It encodes CASSLAGRNNEKLFF.

This clonotype was observed many times. The rearrangement links TRBV20-1 to TRBJ2-5, with a weak D call TRBD2 (6 bases). The germline gives CDR1 DFQATT, CDR2 SNEGSKA (reference sequence). Trimming removed 3 bases at V and 2 bases at J, with 7 bases between. The CDR3 is 12 amino acids. The CDR3 nucleotides are TGCAGTGCTAGTCGGGAGCAAGAGACCCAGTACTTC. It is translated as CSASREQETQYF.

The chain is built from TRBV29-1 and TRBJ2-5; TRBD1 aligns across 9 bases. The V segment lost 7 bases and the J segment 5 bases; nucleotides outside the gene matches: 5. Germline CDR1 and CDR2: SQVTM and ANQGSEA. The CDR3 totals 12 residues. This CDR3 is CSGTTGGETQYF. The CDR3 DNA follows: TGCAGCGGAACGACAGGGGGGGAGACCCAGTACTTC.

This clonotype was counted ten times or more. The chain is built from TRBV12-3 or TRBV12-4 and TRBJ1-2; no definite D call. V was shortened by 0 bases and J by 3 bases, with 8 bases between the two germline ends. This CDR3 comprises 14 residues. CDR3 region: CASSLAQAHYGYTF. The CDR3, as DNA: TGTGCCAGCAGTTTAGCCCAGGCCCACTATGGCTACACCTTC.

This clonotype was detected many times. The chain combines TRBV20-1 with TRBJ2-2; TRBD2 is a possible D gene (6 bases). Between the trimmed V and J ends, which lost 7 bases and 2 bases, there was a span of 11 bases. The CDR3 runs 13 residues. The V gene's germline CDR1 is DFQATT and CDR2 SNEGSKA (reference sequence). CDR3 coding DNA: TGCAGTGTGTCCGGACTAAACACCGGGGAGCTGTTTTTT. Translated: CSVSGLNTGELFF.

There are many counts of this clonotype. The chain joins TRBV9 to TRBJ1-1, with D uncertain. Trimming stripped 2 bases from V and 2 bases from J, with 7 bases between. The CDR3 has 13 amino acids. Germline V lookup: CDR1 SGDLS, CDR2 YYNGEE. The CDR3 here is CASSVSVNTEAFF. DNA of the CDR3: TGTGCCAGCAGCGTCTCAGTTAACACTGAAGCTTTCTTT. The full variable domain, rest sourced from reference TRBV9 and TRBJ1-1, is DSGVTQTPKHLITATGQRVTLRCSPRSGDLSVYWYQQSLDQGLQFLIQYYNGEERAKGNILERFSAQQFPDLHSELNLSSLELGDSALYFCASSVSVNTEAFFGQGTRLTVV.

Note on this clonotype: A read error may be the cause here, since a much bigger clone is one base away. This chain links TRBV11-2 with TRBJ2-7, with a possible D match to TRBD1 (6 bases). Germline CDR1 is SGHAT and CDR2 is FQNNGV. Trimming took 5 bases from V and 0 from J, leaving 11 bases between them. The CDR3 is 14 residues long. The DNA of the CDR3 is TGTGCCAGCAGCCGAAGGACAGTCTCCTACGAGCAGTACTTC. It specifies CASSRRTVSYEQYF.